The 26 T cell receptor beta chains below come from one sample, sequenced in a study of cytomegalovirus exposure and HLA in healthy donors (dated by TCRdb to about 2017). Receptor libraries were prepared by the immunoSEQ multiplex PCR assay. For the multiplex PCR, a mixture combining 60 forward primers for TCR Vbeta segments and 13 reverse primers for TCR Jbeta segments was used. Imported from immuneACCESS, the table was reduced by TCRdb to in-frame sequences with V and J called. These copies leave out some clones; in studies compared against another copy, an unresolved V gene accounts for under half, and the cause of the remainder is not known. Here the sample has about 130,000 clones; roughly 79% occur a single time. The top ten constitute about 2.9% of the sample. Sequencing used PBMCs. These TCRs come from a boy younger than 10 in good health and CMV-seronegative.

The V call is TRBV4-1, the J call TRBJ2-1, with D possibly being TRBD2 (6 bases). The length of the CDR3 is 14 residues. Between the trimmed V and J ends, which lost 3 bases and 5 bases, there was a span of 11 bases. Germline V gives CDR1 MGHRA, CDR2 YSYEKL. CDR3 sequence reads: CASSQRDFNNEQFF. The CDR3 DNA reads TGCGCCAGCAGCCAGCGGGACTTCAACAATGAGCAGTTCTTC.

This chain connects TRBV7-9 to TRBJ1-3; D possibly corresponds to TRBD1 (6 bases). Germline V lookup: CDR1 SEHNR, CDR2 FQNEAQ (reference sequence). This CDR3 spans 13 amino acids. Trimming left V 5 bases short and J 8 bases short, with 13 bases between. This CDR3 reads CASSRTEVDTIYF. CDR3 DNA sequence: TGTGCCAGCAGCCGGACAGAGGTGGACACCATATATTTT.

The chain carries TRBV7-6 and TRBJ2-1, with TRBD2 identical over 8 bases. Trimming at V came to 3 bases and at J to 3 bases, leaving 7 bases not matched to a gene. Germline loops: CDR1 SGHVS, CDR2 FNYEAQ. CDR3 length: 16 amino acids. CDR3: CASSFSGAGIYNEQFF. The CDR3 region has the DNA TGTGCCAGCAGCTTTAGCGGGGCGGGTATCTACAATGAGCAGTTCTTC. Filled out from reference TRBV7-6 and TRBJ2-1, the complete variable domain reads GAGVSQSPRYKVTKRGQDVALRCDPISGHVSLYWYRQALGQGPEFLTYFNYEAQQDKSGLPNDRFSAERPEGSISTLTIQRTEQRDSAMYRCASSFSGAGIYNEQFFGPGTRLTVL.

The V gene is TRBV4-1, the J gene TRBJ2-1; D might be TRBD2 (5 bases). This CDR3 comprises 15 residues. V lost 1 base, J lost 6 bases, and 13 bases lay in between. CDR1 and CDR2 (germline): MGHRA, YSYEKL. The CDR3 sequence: CASSQVESGRNEQFF. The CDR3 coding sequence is TGCGCCAGCAGCCAAGTCGAGAGCGGACGCAATGAGCAGTTCTTC.

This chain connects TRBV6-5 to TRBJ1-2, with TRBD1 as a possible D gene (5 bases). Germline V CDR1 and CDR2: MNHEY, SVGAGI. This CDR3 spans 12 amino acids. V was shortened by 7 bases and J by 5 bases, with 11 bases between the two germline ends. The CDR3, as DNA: TGTGCCAGCACCGGGGGGAGATATGGCTACACCTTC. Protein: CASTGGRYGYTF.

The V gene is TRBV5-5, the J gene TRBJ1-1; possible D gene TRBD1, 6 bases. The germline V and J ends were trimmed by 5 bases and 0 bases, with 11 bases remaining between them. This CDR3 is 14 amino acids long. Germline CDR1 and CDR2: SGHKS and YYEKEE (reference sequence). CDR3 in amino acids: CASRSYRVNTEAFF. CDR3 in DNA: TGTGCCAGCAGGTCCTACAGGGTGAACACTGAAGCTTTCTTT.

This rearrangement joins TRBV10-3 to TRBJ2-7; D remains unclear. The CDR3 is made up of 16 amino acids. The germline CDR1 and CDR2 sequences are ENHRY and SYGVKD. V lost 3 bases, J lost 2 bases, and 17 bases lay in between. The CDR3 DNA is TGTGCCATCAGTGATACCCCCTATGGAGCTGCCTACGAGCAGTACTTC. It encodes CAISDTPYGAAYEQYF.

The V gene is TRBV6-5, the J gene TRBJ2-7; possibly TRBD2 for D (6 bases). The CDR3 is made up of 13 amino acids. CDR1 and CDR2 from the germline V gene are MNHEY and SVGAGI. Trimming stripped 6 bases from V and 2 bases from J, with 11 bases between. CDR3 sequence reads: CASRMGLAYEQYV. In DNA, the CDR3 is TGTGCCAGCAGAATGGGACTTGCCTACGAGCAGTACGTC.

The CDR3: CASSLAPGDSSYNSPLHF. The DNA of the CDR3 is TGTGCCAGCAGCCTAGCGCCGGGGGATAGCTCCTATAATTCACCCCTCCACTTT. The chain couples TRBV11-2 to TRBJ1-6, with a tentative D call TRBD1 (5 bases). Germline V gene sequence: CDR1 SGHAT, CDR2 FQNNGV. The CDR3 is 18 amino acids. Trimming took off 5 bases at V and 0 bases at J, with 17 bases between the two ends.

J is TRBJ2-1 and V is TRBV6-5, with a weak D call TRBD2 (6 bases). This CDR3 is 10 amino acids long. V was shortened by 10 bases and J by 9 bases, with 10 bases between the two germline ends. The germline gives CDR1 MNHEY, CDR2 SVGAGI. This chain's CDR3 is CATGTVEQFF. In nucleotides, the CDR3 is TGTGCCACCGGGACTGTTGAGCAGTTCTTC.

Here the CDR3 DNA reads TGTGCCAGTAGTATAGGCCCGAGGGTAGGCAATCAGCCCCAGCATTTT. Translated: CASSIGPRVGNQPQHF. This chain connects TRBV19 to TRBJ1-5; D not certain. Trimming took 1 base from V and 2 from J, leaving 12 bases between them. The CDR3 is made up of 16 amino acids. CDR1 is LNHDA, CDR2 SQIVND, per germline (reference sequence).

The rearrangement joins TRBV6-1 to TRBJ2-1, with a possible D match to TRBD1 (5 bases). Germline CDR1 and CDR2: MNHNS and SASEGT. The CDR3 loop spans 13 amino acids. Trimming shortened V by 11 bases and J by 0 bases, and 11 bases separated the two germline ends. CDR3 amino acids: CAGALSSYNEQFF. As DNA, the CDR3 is TGTGCCGGGGCTTTATCCTCCTACAATGAGCAGTTCTTC.

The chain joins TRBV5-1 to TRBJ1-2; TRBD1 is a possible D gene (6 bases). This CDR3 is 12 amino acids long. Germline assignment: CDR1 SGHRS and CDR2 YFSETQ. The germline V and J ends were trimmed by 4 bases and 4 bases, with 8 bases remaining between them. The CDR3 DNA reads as TGCGCCAGCAGCCCGGACAGCTATGGCTACACCTTC. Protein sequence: CASSPDSYGYTF.

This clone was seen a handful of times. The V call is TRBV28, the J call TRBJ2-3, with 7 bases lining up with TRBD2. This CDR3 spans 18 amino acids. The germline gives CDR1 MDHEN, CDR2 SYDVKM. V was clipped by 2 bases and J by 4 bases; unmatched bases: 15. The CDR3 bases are TGTGCCAGCAGTTTAAGCGCACTCGGGAGGCCTAGCGCAGATACGCAGTATTTT. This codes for CASSLSALGRPSADTQYF.

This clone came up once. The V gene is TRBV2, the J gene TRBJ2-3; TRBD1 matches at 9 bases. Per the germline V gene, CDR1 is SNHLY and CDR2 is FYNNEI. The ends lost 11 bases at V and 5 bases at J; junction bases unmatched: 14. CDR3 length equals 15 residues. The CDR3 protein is CASVWGDRVQDTQYF. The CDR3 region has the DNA TGTGCCTCAGTGTGGGGGGACAGGGTTCAAGATACGCAGTATTTT.

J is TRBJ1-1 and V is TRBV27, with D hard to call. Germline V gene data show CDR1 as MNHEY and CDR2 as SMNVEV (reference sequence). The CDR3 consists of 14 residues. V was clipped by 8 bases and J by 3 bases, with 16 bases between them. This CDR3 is CASRPPEQYTEAFF. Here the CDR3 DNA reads TGTGCCAGCCGCCCCCCGGAACAGTACACTGAAGCTTTCTTT.

CDR3 bases: TGTGCCAGCAGCTTAGAGGGGGCTATTGAAAAACTGTTTTTT. Its translation is CASSLEGAIEKLFF. The chain combines TRBV7-9 with TRBJ1-4, with TRBD1 matching 7 bases. This CDR3 region has 14 residues. With V trimmed by 1 base and J by 7 bases, 3 bases remained unmatched. In germline, CDR1 is SEHNR, CDR2 FQNEAQ (reference sequence). Looking up the rest from reference TRBV7-9 and TRBJ1-4 gives the full variable domain: DTGVSQNPRHKITKRGQNVTFRCDPISEHNRLYWYRQTLGQGPEFLTYFQNEAQLEKSRLLSDRFSAERPKGSFSTLEIQRTEQGDSAMYLCASSLEGAIEKLFFGSGTQLSVL.

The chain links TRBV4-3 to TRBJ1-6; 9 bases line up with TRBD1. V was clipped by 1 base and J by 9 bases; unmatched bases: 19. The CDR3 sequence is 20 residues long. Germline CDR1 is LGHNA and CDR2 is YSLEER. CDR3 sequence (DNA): TGCGCCAGCAGCCAAGTCGGCTTCCGGGACAGGGAGCCTATAACTTCACCCCTCCACTTT. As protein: CASSQVGFRDREPITSPLHF.

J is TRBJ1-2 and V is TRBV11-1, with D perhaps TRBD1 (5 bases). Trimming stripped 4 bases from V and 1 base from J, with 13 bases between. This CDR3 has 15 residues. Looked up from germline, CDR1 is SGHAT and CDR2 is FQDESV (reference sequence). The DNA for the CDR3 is TGTGCCAGCAGCTACGACAGCAGTATTAACTATGGCTACACCTTC. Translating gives CASSYDSSINYGYTF.

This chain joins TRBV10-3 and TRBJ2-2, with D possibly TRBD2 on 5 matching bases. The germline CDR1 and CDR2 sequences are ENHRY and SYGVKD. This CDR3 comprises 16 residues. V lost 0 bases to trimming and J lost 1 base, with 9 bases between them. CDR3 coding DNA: TGTGCCATCAGTGAGTCGACGGGAAGGAACACCGGGGAGCTGTTTTTT. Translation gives CAISESTGRNTGELFF.

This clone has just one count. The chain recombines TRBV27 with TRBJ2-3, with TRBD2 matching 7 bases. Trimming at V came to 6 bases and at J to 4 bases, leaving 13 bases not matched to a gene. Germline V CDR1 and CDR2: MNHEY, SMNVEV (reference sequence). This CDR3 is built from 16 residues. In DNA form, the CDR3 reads TGTGCCAGCAGCTTCAACCCTAGCGGAAGGTCAGATACGCAGTATTTT. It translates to CASSFNPSGRSDTQYF.

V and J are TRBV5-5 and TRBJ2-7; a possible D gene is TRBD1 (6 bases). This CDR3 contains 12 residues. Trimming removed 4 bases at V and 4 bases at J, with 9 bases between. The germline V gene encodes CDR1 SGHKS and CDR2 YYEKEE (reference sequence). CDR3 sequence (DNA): TGTGCCAGCAGCAATGGACAGTACGAGCAGTACTTC. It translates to CASSNGQYEQYF.

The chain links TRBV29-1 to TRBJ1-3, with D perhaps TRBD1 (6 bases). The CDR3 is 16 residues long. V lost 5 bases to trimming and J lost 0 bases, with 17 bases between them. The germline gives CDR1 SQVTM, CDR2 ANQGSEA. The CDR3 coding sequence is TGCAGCGTTCTAGGGGGGGGCCCTCACTCTGGAAACACCATATATTTT. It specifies CSVLGGGPHSGNTIYF.

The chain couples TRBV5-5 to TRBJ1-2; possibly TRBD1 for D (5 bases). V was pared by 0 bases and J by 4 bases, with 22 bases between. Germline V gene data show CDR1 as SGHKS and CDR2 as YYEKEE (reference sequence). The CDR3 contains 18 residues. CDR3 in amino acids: CASSLAAGGKVQAYGYTF. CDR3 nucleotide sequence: TGTGCCAGCAGCTTGGCCGCGGGGGGGAAGGTCCAGGCCTATGGCTACACCTTC.

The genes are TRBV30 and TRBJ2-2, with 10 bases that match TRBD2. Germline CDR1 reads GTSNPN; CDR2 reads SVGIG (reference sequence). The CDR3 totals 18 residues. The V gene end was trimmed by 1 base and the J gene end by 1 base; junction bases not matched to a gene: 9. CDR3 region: CAWSASPWTSGNTGELFF. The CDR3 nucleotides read TGTGCCTGGAGTGCATCACCCTGGACTAGCGGGAACACCGGGGAGCTGTTTTTT.

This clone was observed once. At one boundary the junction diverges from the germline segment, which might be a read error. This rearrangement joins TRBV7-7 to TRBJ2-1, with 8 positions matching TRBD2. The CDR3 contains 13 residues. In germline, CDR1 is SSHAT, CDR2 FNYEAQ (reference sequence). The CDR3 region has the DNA TGTGCTAGCAGCCTCGGGGGGGAGAATGAGCAGTTCTTC. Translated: CASSLGGENEQFF.